What follows are 25 T cell receptor beta chains derived from one specimen sequenced in a study of shared clonotypes between healthy human individuals (TCRdb year 2020). Libraries were constructed by the immunoSEQ multiplex PCR assay. TCRdb obtained this table from immuneACCESS and retained in-frame rearrangements with V and J assigned. These tables miss some clones; where compared with another copy, unresolved V genes account for less than half of the shortfall, and the remainder is unexplained. Within this sample are over a million clones, with approximately 72% of them counted one time only. Jointly, the top ten make up 1.4% to 1.5% of the sample. The sequencing sample was made of memory CD4+ T cells sorted from blood. The cell subset or site label here, explained by the study, means: CD45RA-negative fraction. The source of these receptors is a young man in good health.

This clone was recorded only once. The V and J genes are TRBV27 and TRBJ1-6, with 10 bases matching TRBD1. CDR3 size: 18 residues. The V gene's germline CDR1 is MNHEY and CDR2 SMNVEV (reference sequence). The CDR3 reads CPHIRPGQGSYYNSPLHF. CDR3 nucleotide sequence: TGTCCCCACATACGTCCGGGACAGGGGTCTTACTATAATTCACCCCTCCACTTT.

The chain joins TRBV18 to TRBJ2-2; TRBD2 aligns across 14 bases. The CDR3 covers 18 residues. V shed 4 bases, J shed 0 bases, and the junction held 4 bases outside the gene matches. CDR1 KGHSH and CDR2 LQKENI come from the germline V gene. The CDR3 loop is CASSLRTSGGTNTGELFF. The CDR3 DNA reads as TGTGCCAGCTCACTTCGGACTAGCGGGGGGACGAACACCGGGGAGCTGTTTTTT. Full variable domain (outside the CDR3, taken from reference TRBV18 and TRBJ2-2): NAGVMQNPRHLVRRRGQEARLRCSPMKGHSHVYWYRQLPEEGLKFMVYLQKENIIDESGMPKERFSAEFPKEGPSILRIQQVVRGDSAAYFCASSLRTSGGTNTGELFFGEGSRLTVL.

The chain has TRBV29-1 and TRBJ2-7; D might be TRBD1 (6 bases). This CDR3 contains 16 residues. Germline assignment: CDR1 SQVTM and CDR2 ANQGSEA. V was trimmed by 1 base and J by 2 bases, leaving 18 bases between them. The CDR3 is CSVEVMLGDTTYEQYF. CDR3 DNA: TGCAGCGTTGAAGTGATGCTGGGGGACACCACCTACGAGCAGTACTTC.

The V and J genes are TRBV30 and TRBJ1-6; weak D call: TRBD1 (5 bases). Per the germline V gene, CDR1 is GTSNPN and CDR2 is SVGIG (reference sequence). This CDR3 contains 14 residues. The germline V and J ends were trimmed by 3 bases and 9 bases, with 15 bases remaining between them. The CDR3 reads CAWSPGPQGSPLHF. The CDR3, as DNA: TGTGCCTGGAGCCCGGGACCTCAGGGTTCACCCCTCCACTTT.

The chain has TRBV4-3 and TRBJ1-2, with D perhaps matching TRBD1 (5 bases). The CDR3 length is 14 residues. CDR1 is LGHNA, CDR2 YSLEER, per germline. The germline V and J ends were trimmed by 0 bases and 4 bases, with 9 bases remaining between them. The CDR3 DNA is TGCGCCAGCAGCCAAGAGGCGGGGCCCTATGGCTACACCTTC. This gives the protein CASSQEAGPYGYTF.

A remark on this clone: Other DNA sequences from this sample encode an identical CDR3 as well. This chain links TRBV5-1 with TRBJ2-7; TRBD2 matches at 7 bases. J lost 0 bases, V lost 2 bases, and 2 bases had no gene match. Germline values: CDR1 SGHRS, CDR2 YFSETQ. This CDR3 spans 14 amino acids. The CDR3 loop is CASSFGGSSYEQYF. The CDR3 nucleotides read TGCGCCAGCAGCTTTGGCGGGAGCTCCTACGAGCAGTACTTC.

The chain joins TRBV5-1 to TRBJ1-3, with D hard to call. V was clipped by 1 base and J by 0 bases, with 14 bases between them. In germline, CDR1 is SGHRS, CDR2 YFSETQ. CDR3 length equals 17 residues. The CDR3 nucleotides are TGCGCCAGCAGCTTGAACCTGGGCTCGATCTCTGGAAACACCATATATTTT. It specifies CASSLNLGSISGNTIYF. Looking up the rest from reference TRBV5-1 and TRBJ1-3 gives the full variable domain: KAGVTQTPRYLIKTRGQQVTLSCSPISGHRSVSWYQQTPGQGLQFLFEYFSETQRNKGNFPGRFSGRQFSNSRSEMNVSTLELGDSALYLCASSLNLGSISGNTIYFGEGSWLTVV.

There are many counts of this clone. This chain uses TRBV29-1 with TRBJ2-3; D is possibly TRBD1 or TRBD2 (6 bases each). The V gene lost 6 bases and the J gene lost 2 bases, with 21 bases spanning the gap. The germline V gene encodes CDR1 SQVTM and CDR2 ANQGSEA. This CDR3 comprises 16 residues. In nucleotides, the CDR3 is TGCAGCGTACACGCCCGGGGGCGGAGGGTCACAGATACGCAGTATTTT. This sequence encodes CSVHARGRRVTDTQYF.

The genes are TRBV7-2 and TRBJ2-5; D perhaps matches TRBD1 (6 bases). The CDR3 is made up of 14 amino acids. CDR1 SGHTA and CDR2 FQGNSA come from the germline V gene. The germline V and J ends were trimmed by 6 bases and 2 bases, with 13 bases remaining between them. CDR3 residues: CASRPGQNQETQYF. CDR3 coding DNA: TGTGCCAGCAGGCCCGGACAGAATCAAGAGACCCAGTACTTC.

The chain links TRBV28 to TRBJ1-2, with TRBD1 identical over 9 bases. The trim removed 5 bases at V and 7 bases at J, leaving 8 bases unmatched. This CDR3 is 14 amino acids long. Germline-derived CDR1 and CDR2 are MDHEN and SYDVKM. The CDR3 spells CASSLGTGRGGYTF. CDR3 DNA: TGTGCCAGCAGTCTCGGGACAGGGAGGGGTGGCTACACCTTC.

V gene TRBV2 combines with J gene TRBJ1-4; weak D call: TRBD1 (6 bases). CDR3 size: 19 residues. V was clipped by 6 bases and J by 4 bases, with 27 bases between them. Germline V CDR1 and CDR2: SNHLY, FYNNEI. CDR3 loop: CASRRRGILGAVFNEKLFF. The CDR3, as DNA: TGTGCCAGCAGGAGGAGGGGAATCCTGGGGGCCGTCTTTAATGAAAAACTGTTTTTT.

This clone was observed a few times. The chain joins TRBV30 to TRBJ2-7, with a weak D call TRBD1 (5 bases). The V gene lost 4 bases and the J gene lost 6 bases, with 10 bases spanning the gap. Germline CDR1 is GTSNPN and CDR2 is SVGIG (reference sequence). CDR3 length: 11 amino acids. The CDR3, as DNA: TGTGCCTGGACTCAGGGTTTCGAGCAGTACTTC. Residues: CAWTQGFEQYF.

The gene calls are TRBV10-1 and TRBJ1-1, with no clear D. The ends were cut back, 2 bases at V and 1 base at J, with 8 bases in the middle. The germline gives CDR1 WNHNN, CDR2 SYGVQD (reference sequence). This CDR3 contains 14 residues. The CDR3 spells CASSEGMGNTEAFF. CDR3 nucleotide sequence: TGCGCCAGCAGTGAGGGGATGGGGAACACTGAAGCTTTCTTT.

This chain connects TRBV19 to TRBJ2-1, with D uncertain. Germline V CDR1 and CDR2: LNHDA, SQIVND (reference sequence). V was trimmed by 5 bases and J by 9 bases, leaving 14 bases between them. This CDR3 has 13 residues. The CDR3 reads CASSPSTMPEQFF. As DNA, the CDR3 is TGTGCCAGTAGTCCTTCTACCATGCCTGAGCAGTTCTTC.

The chain employs TRBV2 and TRBJ2-2; 7 nucleotides agree with TRBD2. This CDR3 is built from 15 residues. Germline V gives CDR1 SNHLY, CDR2 FYNNEI. The V segment lost 6 bases and the J segment 1 base; nucleotides outside the gene matches: 5. The CDR3 here is CASRASGGNTGELFF. CDR3 DNA sequence: TGTGCCAGCAGGGCTAGCGGAGGGAACACCGGGGAGCTGTTTTTT.

This sequence joins TRBV13 and TRBJ2-3; 8 bases are shared with TRBD2. The trim removed 4 bases at V and 4 bases at J, leaving 7 bases unmatched. In germline, CDR1 is PRHDT, CDR2 FYEKMQ (reference sequence). There are 15 residues in the CDR3. CDR3: CASSSRGGRADTQYF. CDR3 in DNA: TGTGCCAGCAGCTCCCGGGGGGGCCGGGCAGATACGCAGTATTTT. Full variable domain (outside the CDR3, taken from reference TRBV13 and TRBJ2-3): AAGVIQSPRHLIKEKRETATLKCYPIPRHDTVYWYQQGPGQDPQFLISFYEKMQSDKGSIPDRFSAQQFSDYHSELNMSSLELGDSALYFCASSSRGGRADTQYFGPGTRLTVL.

The V call is TRBV6-6, the J call TRBJ2-1, with D possibly TRBD2 on 5 matching bases. Germline lookup yields CDR1 MNHNY and CDR2 SVGAGI (reference sequence). V dropped 7 bases and J dropped 3 bases, with 16 bases sitting between them. This CDR3 comprises 15 residues. Here the CDR3 reads CASTPERNYYNEQFF. The CDR3 DNA is TGTGCCAGCACCCCGGAGCGGAACTACTACAATGAGCAGTTCTTC.

The rearrangement links TRBV9 to TRBJ1-2, with 7 bases lining up with TRBD1. The V gene's germline CDR1 is SGDLS and CDR2 YYNGEE. Trimming cost V 2 bases and J 3 bases; bases outside gene matches: 7. The CDR3 runs to 15 residues. CDR3 nucleotides: TGTGCCAGCAGCGTCTTAGACAGGGACGACTATGGCTACACCTTC. The encoded protein is CASSVLDRDDYGYTF. The variable domain in full, completed from reference TRBV9 and TRBJ1-2, reads DSGVTQTPKHLITATGQRVTLRCSPRSGDLSVYWYQQSLDQGLQFLIQYYNGEERAKGNILERFSAQQFPDLHSELNLSSLELGDSALYFCASSVLDRDDYGYTFGSGTRLTVV.

The chain uses TRBV30 and TRBJ1-1; D gene ambiguous. V was trimmed by 2 bases and J by 7 bases, leaving 11 bases between them. The CDR3 is 12 amino acids. Germline lookup yields CDR1 GTSNPN and CDR2 SVGIG (reference sequence). CDR3 protein: CAWSPAKYEAFF. The CDR3 bases are TGTGCCTGGAGTCCGGCGAAATATGAAGCTTTCTTT.

The V gene is TRBV5-1, the J gene TRBJ1-1, with D maybe TRBD1 (5 bases). CDR3 size: 14 residues. Germline V lookup: CDR1 SGHRS, CDR2 YFSETQ. Trimming stripped 8 bases from V and 3 bases from J, with 17 bases between. This CDR3 is CASRYGTQDTEAFF. For the CDR3, the DNA is TGCGCCAGTCGGTATGGGACTCAGGACACTGAAGCTTTCTTT.

This clone was found many times. The CDR3, as DNA: TGTGCCAGCAACCCCAGCGGGTGGACCGGGGAGCTGTTTTTT. Its translation: CASNPSGWTGELFF. The chain is built from TRBV5-4 and TRBJ2-2; tentative D call: TRBD2 (6 bases). V lost 6 bases and J 5 bases, leaving 14 bases between the germline ends. The germline CDR1 and CDR2 sequences are SGHNT and YYREEE (reference sequence). This CDR3 is built from 14 residues. The full variable domain, its missing parts supplied by reference TRBV5-4 and TRBJ2-2, is ETGVTQSPTHLIKTRGQQVTLRCSSQSGHNTVSWYQQALGQGPQFIFQYYREEENGRGNFPPRFSGLQFPNYSSELNVNALELDDSALYLCASNPSGWTGELFFGEGSRLTVL.

J is TRBJ1-2 and V is TRBV5-5, with 7 nucleotides matching TRBD1. V trimming: 3 bases; J trimming: 7 bases; junction bases outside the gene matches: 9. CDR3 length: 14 residues. Per the germline V gene, CDR1 is SGHKS and CDR2 is YYEKEE (reference sequence). CDR3 sequence (DNA): TGTGCCAGCAGCTCGACAGGGCAAATCGGTGGCTACACCTTC. The encoded protein is CASSSTGQIGGYTF.

The J gene is TRBJ2-1, the V gene TRBV9; a weak D match, TRBD2 (5 bases). This CDR3 is 15 amino acids long. V was trimmed by 0 bases and J by 4 bases, leaving 11 bases between them. Looked up from germline, CDR1 is SGDLS and CDR2 is YYNGEE. For the CDR3, the DNA is TGTGCCAGCAGCGTAGGCGGGTTAAAGTACAATGAGCAGTTCTTC. Its protein is CASSVGGLKYNEQFF.

The gene calls are TRBV29-1 and TRBJ1-3; weak D call: TRBD1 (5 bases). With 4 bases removed from V and 0 bases from J, the gap between germline ends came to 10 bases. Per germline, CDR1 SQVTM and CDR2 ANQGSEA. The CDR3 has 14 amino acids. The CDR3 DNA follows: TGCAGCGTTGGGACACCGGGCTCTGGAAACACCATATATTTT. It codes for CSVGTPGSGNTIYF.

This clone was observed many times. This rearrangement joins TRBV6-5 to TRBJ2-7; D is unclear. Trimming removed 6 bases at V and 2 bases at J, with 14 bases between. This CDR3 has 14 residues. The germline CDR1 and CDR2 sequences are MNHEY and SVGAGI. CDR3 nucleotide sequence: TGTGCCAGCAGCCCTACCCATAAACCCTACGAGCAGTACTTC. Protein: CASSPTHKPYEQYF.